This T cell receptor (beta chain) is drawn from a study of T cell responses to AZD1222 COVID-19 vaccine. With respect to this clone: What it binds is unknown.

Sequencing used immunoSEQ multiplex PCR; TCRdb keeps in-frame clones, though not all of them. In the table there are approximately 89,000 clones, roughly 84% of which are singletons. This CDR3 region has 14 residues. Notes on the study in general: White British ancestry dominated among donors, who included more females, and clonal diversity was possibly underestimated. Reportedly, nearly half the spike-specific TCRs target unmutated variant regions. The peak T cell response came first, and repertoires were sampled only after it.

This specimen was peripheral blood, taken on day 0 of AZD1222 vaccination. The J gene is TRBJ1-3, the V gene TRBV21-1; the D segment call TRBD1 is taken from the table without a DNA check. TRBV21-1 is a listed pseudogene. The source of this sequence is an adult in good health. CDR3 sequence reads: CASSKGQAGNTIYF. CDR3 coding DNA: TGTGCCAGCAGCAAAGGGCAGGCTGGAAACACCATATATTTT.